Shown below are 24 T cell receptor beta chains from a single sample sequenced in a study of shared clonotypes between healthy human individuals. Profiling relied on immunoSEQ multiplex PCR, and the TCRdb table lists in-frame clones only, not all of them. There are a few million clones in the sample; around nine tenths occur only once, and over 0.12% lies in the top ten. The sequencing sample was made of naive CD4+ T cells sorted from blood. The subset was: CD45RA+ positively selected. The receptors come from a young man in good health.

The V and J genes are TRBV4-3 and TRBJ2-7; D perhaps matches TRBD2 (6 bases). Deletions cut 5 bases from V and 6 bases from J, with 14 bases between. The CDR3 totals 13 residues. CDR1 LGHNA and CDR2 YSLEER come from the germline V gene. CDR3 residues: CASSEFSGGEQYF. CDR3 sequence (DNA): TGCGCCAGCAGCGAATTTAGCGGAGGCGAGCAGTACTTC.

The chain joins TRBV5-4 to TRBJ2-1, with 9 positions matching TRBD2. Trimming cost V 2 bases and J 9 bases; bases outside gene matches: 6. The CDR3 is 14 amino acids. Germline V gene lookup returns CDR1 SGHNT and CDR2 YYREEE (reference sequence). CDR3 sequence reads: CASSLGSGRFEQFF. The CDR3 DNA reads TGTGCCAGCAGCTTAGGTAGCGGGAGATTTGAGCAGTTCTTC.

DNA for the CDR3: TGTGCCAGCAGTACTCCGGGACAGGGGGATACGCAGTATTTT. Translation gives CASSTPGQGDTQYF. The rearrangement links TRBV6-5 to TRBJ2-3, with 10 bases lining up with TRBD1. Trimming took 5 bases from V and 6 from J; bases not matched to a gene: 5. Germline loops: CDR1 MNHEY, CDR2 SVGAGI. There are 14 residues in the CDR3.

This clone was picked up one time. The V call is TRBV10-3, the J call TRBJ1-2, with no clear D. The length of the CDR3 is 15 residues. From germline, CDR1 is ENHRY and CDR2 SYGVKD. Trimming cost V 4 bases and J 7 bases, with 19 bases left between them. The CDR3 bases are TGTGCCATCAGTGTTCTCTCGAGCACCTCTTTTGGCTACACCTTC. Translated, it gives CAISVLSSTSFGYTF.

This chain's CDR3 is CASSLWDGQETQYF. The CDR3 DNA reads TGTGCCAGCAGCTTATGGGACGGACAAGAGACCCAGTACTTC. This chain connects TRBV7-6 to TRBJ2-5, with D perhaps given as TRBD1 or TRBD2 (5 bases each). Trimming pared 2 bases from V and 2 bases from J, leaving 9 bases between. The CDR3 totals 14 residues. CDR1 and CDR2 from the germline V gene are SGHVS and FNYEAQ.

Here the CDR3 reads CASSLGPGRNTEAFF. The DNA for the CDR3 is TGCGCCAGCAGCTTGGGGCCGGGGCGGAACACTGAAGCTTTCTTT. The V call is TRBV5-1, the J call TRBJ1-1; the D gene is possibly TRBD1 (5 bases). The CDR3 runs 15 residues. Trimming shortened V by 0 bases and J by 1 base, and 10 bases separated the two germline ends. Germline V gives CDR1 SGHRS, CDR2 YFSETQ.

CDR3 amino acids: CAISSGTAKYGYTF. The DNA of the CDR3 is TGTGCCATCAGTTCCGGGACAGCGAAGTATGGCTACACCTTC. V is TRBV10-3 and J is TRBJ1-2; 7 nucleotides align to TRBD1. Germline CDR1 ENHRY, CDR2 SYGVKD. The CDR3 is 14 residues long. V dropped 5 bases and J dropped 5; count of bases not matched to a gene: 8.

Comments on this clone: Within the sample, other DNA sequences also encode this same CDR3. The J gene is TRBJ1-6, the V gene TRBV6-5, with 8 bases fitting TRBD1. The CDR3 sequence is 15 residues long. The germline V gene has CDR1 MNHEY and CDR2 SVGAGI. Trimming at V came to 2 bases and at J to 6 bases, leaving 3 bases not matched to a gene. The chain's CDR3 is CASSYRGQGNSPLHF. DNA for the CDR3: TGTGCCAGCAGTTACCGAGGACAGGGTAATTCACCCCTCCACTTT.

This chain links TRBV4-1 with TRBJ1-6; unclear D gene. Deletions cut 1 base from V and 8 bases from J, with 12 bases between. Germline assignment: CDR1 MGHRA and CDR2 YSYEKL. The CDR3 runs 15 residues. CDR3 coding DNA: TGCGCCAGCAGCCAAGCTCAACAGTTCTATTCACCCCTCCACTTT. Its protein is CASSQAQQFYSPLHF.

The CDR3 nucleotides read TGCAGTGGGGGGTCGGAGACCCAGTACTTC. Translating gives CSGGSETQYF. The rearrangement joins TRBV20-1 to TRBJ2-5; the D gene could be TRBD1 or TRBD2 (5 bases each). The germline V gene has CDR1 DFQATT and CDR2 SNEGSKA (reference sequence). This CDR3 has 10 amino acids. V shed 7 bases and J shed 5 bases, with 8 bases lying between them.

This clone appeared a single time. The rearrangement links TRBV6-1 to TRBJ2-3, with D possibly being TRBD1 or TRBD2 (5 bases each). CDR1 is MNHNS and CDR2 is SASEGT in the germline V gene. The germline V and J ends were trimmed by 8 bases and 5 bases, with 20 bases remaining between them. This CDR3 region has 15 residues. The CDR3 DNA reads as TGTGCCAGCGTGGTACGTCCGGGGCAGGGAGATACGCAGTATTTT. Its protein product is CASVVRPGQGDTQYF.

V is TRBV29-1 and J is TRBJ2-5; weak D call: TRBD1 (6 bases). The CDR3 consists of 12 residues. Germline V gene sequence: CDR1 SQVTM, CDR2 ANQGSEA. The V gene lost 6 bases and the J gene lost 1 base, with 9 bases spanning the gap. CDR3 in amino acids: CSVGTTQETQYF. CDR3 sequence (DNA): TGCAGCGTCGGGACAACCCAAGAGACCCAGTACTTC.

The sample holds one count of this clone. The CDR3 here is CASSLAGQGWGEQFF. CDR3 coding DNA: TGCGCCAGCAGCTTGGCCGGACAGGGTTGGGGTGAGCAGTTCTTC. This sequence joins TRBV5-1 and TRBJ2-1; 8 positions match TRBD1. V shed 0 bases, J shed 9 bases, and the junction held 8 bases outside the gene matches. Germline V gene data show CDR1 as SGHRS and CDR2 as YFSETQ. The CDR3 covers 15 residues.

This chain uses TRBV7-9 with TRBJ1-4; D unresolved. This CDR3 has 17 amino acids. V lost 4 bases and J lost 0, with 15 bases in between. Germline V gives CDR1 SEHNR, CDR2 FQNEAQ (reference sequence). The CDR3 DNA reads as TGTGCCAGCAGCTCCTCCCCCCGGGCAGCAACTAATGAAAAACTGTTTTTT. Translated, it gives CASSSSPRAATNEKLFF. The full variable domain, its missing parts supplied by reference TRBV7-9 and TRBJ1-4, is DTGVSQNPRHKITKRGQNVTFRCDPISEHNRLYWYRQTLGQGPEFLTYFQNEAQLEKSRLLSDRFSAERPKGSFSTLEIQRTEQGDSAMYLCASSSSPRAATNEKLFFGSGTQLSVL.

This chain connects TRBV18 to TRBJ2-3, with D perhaps given as TRBD1 or TRBD2 (5 bases each). Germline V gene data show CDR1 as KGHSH and CDR2 as LQKENI. Trimming took off 2 bases at V and 6 bases at J, with 18 bases between the two ends. This CDR3 spans 16 amino acids. This CDR3 is CASSPSVRGSLDTQYF. CDR3 sequence (DNA): TGTGCCAGCTCACCAAGTGTACGGGGCTCACTGGATACGCAGTATTTT.

This chain uses TRBV11-1 with TRBJ2-5; a possible D gene is TRBD2 (6 bases). V was shortened by 1 base and J by 5 bases, with 11 bases between the two germline ends. CDR3 size: 14 residues. In germline, CDR1 is SGHAT, CDR2 FQDESV (reference sequence). CDR3 sequence reads: CASSLGQGGETQYF. CDR3 sequence (DNA): TGTGCCAGCAGCTTAGGTCAGGGAGGTGAGACCCAGTACTTC.

The gene calls are TRBV5-1 and TRBJ2-3, with TRBD2 identical over 10 bases. The germline gives CDR1 SGHRS, CDR2 YFSETQ. This CDR3 has 16 residues. J was trimmed by 2 bases and V by 3 bases; bases with no gene match: 6. For the CDR3, the DNA is TGCGCCAGCAGCTCTGGAGCGGGAGGGCCCACAGATACGCAGTATTTT. Protein sequence: CASSSGAGGPTDTQYF.

The chain uses TRBV6-1 and TRBJ2-1; D ambiguous. The length of the CDR3 is 12 residues. Trimming took off 4 bases at V and 10 bases at J, with 11 bases between the two ends. Germline V CDR1 and CDR2: MNHNS, SASEGT. CDR3 sequence: CASSGLSPEQFF. The CDR3 coding sequence is TGTGCCAGCAGTGGTCTTAGCCCCGAGCAGTTCTTC.

The genes are TRBV18 and TRBJ1-1; 8 bases map to TRBD1. This CDR3 is 15 amino acids long. From germline, CDR1 is KGHSH and CDR2 LQKENI. J was trimmed by 1 base and V by 6 bases; bases with no gene match: 7. This CDR3 reads CASSRLGQANTEAFF. CDR3 DNA sequence: TGTGCCAGCTCCCGATTGGGACAGGCGAACACTGAAGCTTTCTTT.

J is TRBJ2-3 and V is TRBV5-4; the D gene is possibly TRBD2 (5 bases). Trimming left V 3 bases short and J 4 bases short, with 15 bases between. Germline CDR1 is SGHNT and CDR2 is YYREEE (reference sequence). The length of the CDR3 is 15 residues. The CDR3 region is CASSWDLVASDTQYF. Here the CDR3 DNA reads TGTGCCAGCAGCTGGGATTTGGTAGCGTCAGATACGCAGTATTTT.

About this clone itself: The same CDR3 arises from other DNA sequences in this sample as well. The chain employs TRBV14 and TRBJ1-5; unclear D gene. The CDR3 extends over 13 amino acids. From germline, CDR1 is SGHDN and CDR2 FVKESK. Trimming took 0 bases from V and 6 from J, leaving 6 bases between them. The CDR3 region has the DNA TGTGCCAGCAGCCAAGACTTGGGTCAGCCCCAGCATTTT. Its translation: CASSQDLGQPQHF.

The chain has TRBV23-1 and TRBJ1-4, with 10 bases aligning to TRBD1. TRBV23-1 is known as an ORF, though its function is uncertain. J was trimmed by 8 bases and V by 1 base; bases with no gene match: 4. CDR3 length: 15 residues. The CDR3 sequence is CASSQWGDRGEKLFF. The CDR3 DNA reads as TGCGCCAGCAGTCAATGGGGGGACAGGGGAGAAAAACTGTTTTTT.

This chain connects TRBV10-3 to TRBJ1-1; D is undetermined. The ends were cut back, 0 bases at V and 5 bases at J, with 16 bases in the middle. Germline V lookup: CDR1 ENHRY, CDR2 SYGVKD. The length of the CDR3 is 16 residues. The CDR3 reads CAISESETTGRTEAFF. CDR3 sequence (DNA): TGTGCCATCAGTGAGTCGGAGACAACTGGGAGGACTGAAGCTTTCTTT.

Points on this clone: This specimen includes other DNA sequences encoding the same CDR3. The chain is built from TRBV5-4 and TRBJ1-5; unclear D gene. CDR3 length equals 13 residues. Germline CDR1 and CDR2: SGHNT and YYREEE (reference sequence). V lost 0 bases, J lost 1 base, and 2 bases lay in between. CDR3 nucleotide sequence: TGTGCCAGCAGCTTGGGGAGCAATCAGCCCCAGCATTTT. Translation gives CASSLGSNQPQHF.